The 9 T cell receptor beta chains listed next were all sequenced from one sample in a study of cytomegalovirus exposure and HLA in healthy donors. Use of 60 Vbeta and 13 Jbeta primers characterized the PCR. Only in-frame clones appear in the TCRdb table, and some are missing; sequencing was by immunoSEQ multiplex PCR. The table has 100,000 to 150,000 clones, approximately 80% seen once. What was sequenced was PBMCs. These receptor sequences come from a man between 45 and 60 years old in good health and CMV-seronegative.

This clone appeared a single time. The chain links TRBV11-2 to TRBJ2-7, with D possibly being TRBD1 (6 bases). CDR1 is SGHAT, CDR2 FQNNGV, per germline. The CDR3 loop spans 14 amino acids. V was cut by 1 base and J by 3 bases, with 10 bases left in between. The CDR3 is CASSLAARGYEQYF. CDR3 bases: TGTGCCAGCAGCTTAGCAGCCAGGGGCTACGAGCAGTACTTC.

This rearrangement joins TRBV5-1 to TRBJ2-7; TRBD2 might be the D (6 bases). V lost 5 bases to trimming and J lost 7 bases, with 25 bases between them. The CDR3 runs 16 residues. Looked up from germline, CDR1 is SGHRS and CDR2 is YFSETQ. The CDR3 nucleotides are TGCGCCAGCAGTCGCCTCTGGGACGGAGGGCCGGGGGAGCAGTACTTC. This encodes CASSRLWDGGPGEQYF.

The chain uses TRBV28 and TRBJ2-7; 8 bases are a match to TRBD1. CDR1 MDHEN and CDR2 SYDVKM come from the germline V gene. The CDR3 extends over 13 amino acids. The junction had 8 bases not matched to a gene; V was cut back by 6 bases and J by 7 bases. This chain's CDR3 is CASRRDRNGEQYF. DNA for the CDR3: TGTGCCAGCAGACGGGACAGGAATGGGGAGCAGTACTTC.

Here the CDR3 DNA reads TGTGCCAGCAGCTCATACCTAGGGGCCGACTATGGCTACACCTTC. This sequence encodes CASSSYLGADYGYTF. This chain links TRBV5-4 with TRBJ1-2; D is possibly TRBD1 (5 bases). V was pared by 3 bases and J by 3 bases, with 15 bases between. CDR3 length: 15 residues. Germline CDR1 and CDR2: SGHNT and YYREEE (reference sequence).

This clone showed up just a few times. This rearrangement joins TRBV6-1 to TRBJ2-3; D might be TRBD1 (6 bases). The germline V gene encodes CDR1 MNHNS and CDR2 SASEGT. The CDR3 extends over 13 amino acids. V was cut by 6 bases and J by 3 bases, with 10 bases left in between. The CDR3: CASRATGTDTQYF. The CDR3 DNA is TGTGCCAGCAGAGCCACAGGGACAGATACGCAGTATTTT.

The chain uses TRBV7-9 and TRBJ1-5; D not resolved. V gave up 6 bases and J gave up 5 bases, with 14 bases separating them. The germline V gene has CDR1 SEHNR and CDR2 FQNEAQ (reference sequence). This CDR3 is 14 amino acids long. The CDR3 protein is CASRAAREDQPQHF. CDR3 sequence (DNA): TGTGCCAGCAGGGCTGCGAGGGAGGATCAGCCCCAGCATTTT.

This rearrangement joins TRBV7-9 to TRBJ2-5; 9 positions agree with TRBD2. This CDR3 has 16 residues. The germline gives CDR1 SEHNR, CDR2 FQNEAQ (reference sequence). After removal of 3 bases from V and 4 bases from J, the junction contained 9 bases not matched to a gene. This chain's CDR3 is CASSLHLSGGGETQYF. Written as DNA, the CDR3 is TGTGCCAGCAGCTTGCACCTTAGCGGGGGTGGAGAGACCCAGTACTTC.

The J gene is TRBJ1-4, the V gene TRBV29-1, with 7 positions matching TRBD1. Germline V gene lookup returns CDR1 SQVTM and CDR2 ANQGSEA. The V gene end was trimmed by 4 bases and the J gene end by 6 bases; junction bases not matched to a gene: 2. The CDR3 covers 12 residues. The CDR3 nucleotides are TGCAGCGTTGGACAGGGCTATGAAAAACTGTTTTTT. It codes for CSVGQGYEKLFF.

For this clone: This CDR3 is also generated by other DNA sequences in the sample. As DNA, the CDR3 is TGTGCCAGCAGCCGCGGGGGTAATAGCAATCAGCCCCAGCATTTT. This translates into CASSRGGNSNQPQHF. This chain uses TRBV7-9 with TRBJ1-5, with D tentatively TRBD1 (5 bases). The CDR3 has 15 residues. The V end was cut by 5 bases, the J end by 0 bases, with 11 bases between. Germline loops: CDR1 SEHNR, CDR2 FQNEAQ (reference sequence).